The following is a T cell receptor beta chain sequence with its context. In the authors' workflow: Amplified reference gene primers provided the basis for estimating nucleated cell counts. Clones were sequenced by immunoSEQ multiplex PCR, and TCRdb holds only the in-frame ones, with some missing. V and J calls and clone size are as listed in that table; D and trimming were resolved from the DNA. Altogether around 100,000 clones are present, around four fifths being singletons, with the ten largest covering 9% to 14%. This record belongs to a study of blood T cell repertoires in COVID-19. On the study more broadly: From the United States, Italy and Spain came samples of acute and convalescent COVID-19. In each case, the material was cDNA or gDNA derived from T cells, B-cell-depleted T cells, or PBMCs.

The CDR3 length is 11 residues. V lost 6 bases and J lost 9, with 11 bases in between. This clonotype was obtained from a woman aged 70-85 years with acute or convalescent COVID-19. This chain connects TRBV12-3 or TRBV12-4 to TRBJ1-1; possibly TRBD1 for D (5 bases). The material sequenced was peripheral blood. The CDR3 region is CASSPGSKAFF. The CDR3 region has the DNA TGTGCCAGCAGCCCAGGGTCGAAAGCTTTCTTT.